This is a list of T cell receptor beta chains from one sample in a study of T cell responses to AZD1222 COVID-19 vaccine. This table comes from immunoSEQ multiplex PCR, and its TCRdb copy is limited to in-frame clones, with some not included. This sample has fewer than 75,000 clones; 85% occur once, and the top ten carry roughly 20%. The sample was peripheral blood, taken on day 0 of AZD1222 vaccination. The receptor source for this set is an adult in good health. CDR3s include the opening cysteine and the closing phenylalanine or tryptophan. The D gene is left open where the match is weak. Rows may omit the clone size; those that give it use once, few, many or a size class.

j_call v_call d_call clone_size cdr3_length cdr3_aa cdr3_nt
TRBJ2-2 TRBV7-3 . . 16 CASSPPLAGGTGELFF TGTGCCAGCAGCCCCCCCTTGGCAGGGGGGACCGGGGAGCTGTTTTTT
TRBJ2-5 TRBV5-1 . . 11 CASSLEETQYF TGCGCCAGCAGCTTGGAAGAGACCCAGTACTTC
TRBJ2-1 TRBV6-4 TRBD1 . 14 CASKPGQEYNEQFF TGTGCCAGCAAACCGGGACAGGAGTACAATGAGCAGTTCTTC
TRBJ1-6 TRBV7-2 TRBD1 . 15 CASTLRTGQNSPLHF TGTGCCAGCACCCTCCGGACAGGGCAAAATTCACCCCTCCACTTT
TRBJ2-1 TRBV7-7 TRBD2 . 16 CASSRGVERGGHEQFF TGTGCTAGCAGCCGCGGGGTGGAGCGGGGGGGCCATGAGCAGTTCTTC
TRBJ2-7 TRBV29-1 . . 11 CSAYDSYEQYF TGCAGCGCCTATGACTCCTACGAGCAGTACTTC
TRBJ1-1 TRBV2 . . 15 CASRTEGVGNTEAFF TGTGCCAGCAGGACAGAGGGGGTGGGGAACACTGAAGCTTTCTTT
TRBJ2-3 TRBV7-3 TRBD1 . 14 CASSLDRGKDTQYF TGTGCCAGCAGCTTAGACAGGGGAAAAGATACGCAGTATTTT
TRBJ1-1 TRBV3-1/TRBV3-2 . . 15 CASSLKPGETTEAFF TGTGCCAGCAGCCTGAAACCGGGGGAAACCACTGAAGCTTTCTTT
TRBJ1-3 TRBV25-1 . . 14 CASSEESSGNTIYF TGTGCCAGCAGTGAAGAGAGCTCTGGAAACACCATATATTTT
TRBJ1-2 TRBV27 . . 14 CASSFTGRRNGYTF TGTGCCAGCAGTTTTACAGGGCGGAGAAATGGCTACACCTTC
TRBJ2-5 TRBV2 TRBD2 . 15 CASSEGTSQRETQYF TGTGCCAGCAGTGAGGGGACTAGCCAGCGGGAGACCCAGTACTTC
TRBJ1-5 TRBV3-1/TRBV3-2 TRBD1 once 15 CASSKTTGGSQPQHF TGTGCCAGCAGCAAAACGACAGGGGGAAGTCAGCCCCAGCATTTT
TRBJ2-7 TRBV6-5 TRBD1 . 13 CASTMTGEYEQYF TGTGCCAGCACGATGACAGGGGAATACGAGCAGTACTTC
TRBJ2-2 TRBV19 TRBD1 . 16 CASSTGDRGWVGELFF TGTGCCAGTAGTACAGGGGACAGGGGATGGGTCGGGGAGCTGTTTTTT
TRBJ2-7 TRBV5-1 TRBD1 . 15 CASSLHRDRTYEQYF TGCGCCAGCAGCCTTCACCGGGACAGGACCTACGAGCAGTACTTC
TRBJ1-1 TRBV5-1 . . 14 CASSRQQQDTEAFF TGCGCCAGCAGCCGGCAACAGCAGGACACTGAAGCTTTCTTT
TRBJ1-4 TRBV6-6 . . 13 CASSYPRGDTLFF TGTGCCAGCAGTTATCCCCGAGGGGACACTCTATTTTTT
TRBJ1-5 TRBV13 TRBD1 once 14 CASSLAQGAKPQHF TGTGCCAGCAGCTTAGCTCAGGGGGCGAAGCCCCAGCATTTT
TRBJ1-1 TRBV5-1 . . 13 CASSFRVNTEAFF TGCGCCAGCAGCTTTCGGGTAAACACTGAAGCTTTCTTT
TRBJ1-4 TRBV6-5 . . 14 CASSKGGFNEKLFF TGTGCCAGCAGTAAGGGGGGTTTTAATGAAAAACTGTTTTTT
TRBJ1-2 TRBV2 . . 14 CASSPGSSFYGYTF TGTGCCAGCAGCCCAGGCAGCTCCTTTTATGGCTACACCTTC
TRBJ2-1 TRBV7-2 . once 11 CASSSGNEQFF TGTGCCAGCAGCTCGGGGAATGAGCAGTTCTTC
TRBJ1-2 TRBV13 . . 14 CASSLPGGSYGYTF TGTGCCAGCAGCCTCCCTGGGGGTAGCTATGGCTACACCTTC
TRBJ2-7 TRBV27 TRBD1 . 14 CASSLGDRGSEQYF TGTGCCAGCAGTTTGGGGGACAGGGGGTCGGAGCAGTACTTC
TRBJ1-2 TRBV19 . . 11 CASSIVGYTTF TGTGCCAGTAGTATTGTCGGCTATACGACCTTC
TRBJ1-2 TRBV12-3/TRBV12-4 TRBD1 . 13 CASSLLGDRALFF TGTGCCAGCAGCTTACTGGGGGACAGGGCCCTCTTCTTC
TRBJ1-3 TRBV5-1 . . 13 CASTDRSGNTIYF TGCGCCAGCACAGACAGGTCTGGAAACACCATATATTTT
TRBJ2-7 TRBV12-5 TRBD1 . 16 CASGLTDRGGRYEQYF TGTGCTAGTGGTTTGACGGACAGGGGAGGCCGTTACGAGCAGTACTTC
TRBJ1-5 TRBV5-1 TRBD1 . 15 CASSLGQGTDQPQHF TGCGCCAGCAGCTTGGGACAGGGGACGGATCAGCCCCAGCATTTT
TRBJ1-1 TRBV9 . . 13 CASSVALGTEAFF TGTGCCAGCAGCGTAGCTTTGGGGACTGAAGCTTTCTTT
TRBJ1-5 TRBV28 . . 12 CASSLLNQPQHF TGTGCCAGCAGTTTGTTGAATCAGCCCCAGCATTTT